This T cell receptor beta chain is from a study of cytomegalovirus exposure and HLA in healthy donors. Study outcomes and limitations: As was reported, the classifier diagnosed cytomegalovirus status with high specificity and sensitivity.

The study ran its PCR with 60 Vbeta and 13 Jbeta primers. Assay used: immunoSEQ multiplex PCR; TCRdb lists only in-frame clones, some missing. The sample contains approximately 97,000 clones, 80% to 85% of which appear only once. In the case of this clone: Its specificity is not known.

The CDR3 is made up of 13 amino acids. From germline, CDR1 is KGHSH and CDR2 LQKENI. The J segment lost 5 bases and the V segment lost 8 bases, leaving 5 bases of the junction unmatched. Sequenced material: PBMCs. The V call is TRBV18, the J call TRBJ1-5, with 8 bases aligning to TRBD1. This clonotype was sampled from a woman aged 70-85 years in good health and CMV-seropositive. The CDR3 DNA follows: TGTGCCAGCCAACAGGGGGGAGATCAGCCCCAGCATTTT. Its protein product is CASQQGGDQPQHF. Drawing the rest from reference TRBV18 and TRBJ1-5, the complete variable domain is NAGVMQNPRHLVRRRGQEARLRCSPMKGHSHVYWYRQLPEEGLKFMVYLQKENIIDESGMPKERFSAEFPKEGPSILRIQQVVRGDSAAYFCASQQGGDQPQHFGDGTRLSIL.